These 17 T cell receptor beta chains were all obtained from the same sample, sequenced in a study of blood T cell repertoires in COVID-19. Using immunoSEQ multiplex PCR, the repertoire was profiled, and TCRdb retains in-frame clones only, with some absent. Found here are some 74,000 clones, around 83% of them singletons; the top ten hold roughly two fifths. Specimen: peripheral blood. The source of these receptors is a man at least 80 years old with acute or convalescent COVID-19.

The chain combines TRBV6-4 with TRBJ2-6; a possible D gene is TRBD1 (5 bases). The CDR3 consists of 15 residues. Per the germline V gene, CDR1 is MRHNA and CDR2 is SNTAGT. V lost 3 bases to trimming and J lost 0 bases, with 6 bases between them. The CDR3 here is CASSEGPSGANVLTF. CDR3 bases: TGTGCCAGCAGTGAGGGGCCCTCTGGGGCCAACGTCCTGACTTTC.

The chain combines TRBV5-1 with TRBJ1-3; unclear D gene. Germline V gives CDR1 SGHRS, CDR2 YFSETQ. This CDR3 is built from 16 residues. V was pared by 4 bases and J by 0 bases, with 14 bases between. CDR3 nucleotides: TGCGCCAGCAGCATGATGGGCCTCGACTCTGGAAACACCATATATTTT. Translation gives CASSMMGLDSGNTIYF.

The chain combines TRBV5-1 with TRBJ2-1; 8 bases map to TRBD2. Germline V gene sequence: CDR1 SGHRS, CDR2 YFSETQ. With V trimmed by 4 bases and J by 6 bases, 15 bases remained unmatched. The CDR3 consists of 17 residues. The CDR3 here is CASSGGVQRGFGNEQFF. The CDR3 DNA reads TGCGCCAGCAGCGGTGGTGTCCAGCGGGGGTTTGGCAATGAGCAGTTCTTC.

This chain links TRBV5-8 with TRBJ1-1; D not certain. The CDR3 totals 14 residues. Per the germline V gene, CDR1 is SGHTS and CDR2 is YDEGEE. Trimming removed 1 base at V and 0 bases at J, with 7 bases between. CDR3 loop: CASSLTGMNTEAFF. The CDR3 coding sequence is TGTGCCAGCAGCTTGACGGGGATGAACACTGAAGCTTTCTTT.

The chain is built from TRBV6-6 and TRBJ1-6; D is perhaps TRBD1 (5 bases). Germline assignment: CDR1 MNHNY and CDR2 SVGAGI (reference sequence). Trimming removed 5 bases from V and 13 bases from J, with 18 bases in between. This CDR3 is 14 amino acids long. The CDR3 bases are TGTGCCAGCAGTGATCCGGGAGAAGGGGAGCCCCTCCACTTT. As protein: CASSDPGEGEPLHF.

V and J are TRBV7-2 and TRBJ1-2; D gene uncertain. The germline gives CDR1 SGHTA, CDR2 FQGNSA. V lost 2 bases and J lost 7, with 11 bases in between. The CDR3 is 13 amino acids. CDR3: CASSLRREGGYTF. In DNA form, the CDR3 reads TGTGCCAGCAGCTTACGGAGGGAGGGTGGCTACACCTTC.

J is TRBJ2-5 and V is TRBV5-4; weak D call: TRBD2 (5 bases). CDR1 SGHNT and CDR2 YYREEE come from the germline V gene (reference sequence). V was clipped by 1 base and J by 2 bases, with 12 bases between them. The CDR3 spans 15 residues. In DNA form, the CDR3 reads TGTGCCAGCAGCTTGAGAGGCGGGCAGCAAGAGACCCAGTACTTC. This codes for CASSLRGGQQETQYF.

The CDR3 DNA follows: TGTGCCAGCAGTAGCCGGAGTGGAGATGAAAAACTGTTTTTT. It specifies CASSSRSGDEKLFF. The chain is built from TRBV6-5 and TRBJ1-4; D unclear. Germline CDR1 MNHEY, CDR2 SVGAGI. Trimming pared 5 bases from V and 6 bases from J, leaving 13 bases between. This CDR3 has 14 residues.

For this clone: This sample also contains other DNA sequences that code for the same CDR3. This chain links TRBV7-2 with TRBJ2-5, with 11 positions matching TRBD2. The CDR3 totals 16 residues. The germline V gene has CDR1 SGHTA and CDR2 FQGNSA. V shed 1 base, J shed 5 bases, and the junction held 6 bases outside the gene matches. DNA for the CDR3: TGTGCCAGCAGCTTAGGCTTAGCGGGGGGGCGGGAGACCCAGTACTTC. Amino acid sequence: CASSLGLAGGRETQYF. Together with reference TRBV7-2 and TRBJ2-5, the CDR3 gives the full variable domain: GAGVSQSPSNKVTEKGKDVELRCDPISGHTALYWYRQSLGQGLEFLIYFQGNSAPDKSGLPSDRFSAERTGGSVSTLTIQRTQQEDSAVYLCASSLGLAGGRETQYFGPGTRLLVL.

The chain combines TRBV19 with TRBJ2-5; D might be TRBD1 (6 bases). This CDR3 is built from 14 residues. The V end lost 5 bases, the J end lost 5 bases, and 15 bases lay between the germline ends. Germline assignment: CDR1 LNHDA and CDR2 SQIVND (reference sequence). CDR3 DNA sequence: TGTGCCAGTAGTCACGCGGGCAGGGGTGAGACCCAGTACTTC. Protein: CASSHAGRGETQYF.

This chain uses TRBV4-3 with TRBJ1-1; possible D gene TRBD1, 5 bases. The germline V and J ends were trimmed by 2 bases and 0 bases, with 10 bases remaining between them. The CDR3 extends over 15 amino acids. CDR1 is LGHNA and CDR2 is YSLEER in the germline V gene. The CDR3 bases are TGCGCCAGCAGCCAAAGCAGGGCCATGAACACTGAAGCTTTCTTT. Its translation: CASSQSRAMNTEAFF.

V usage is TRBV6-1 and J usage is TRBJ2-3, with 9 bases identical to TRBD1. The trim removed 3 bases at V and 2 bases at J, leaving 6 bases unmatched. The CDR3 spans 16 residues. Germline assignment: CDR1 MNHNS and CDR2 SASEGT. The CDR3 DNA is TGTGCCAGCAGTGAGGGACAGGGCCTCCTCACAGATACGCAGTATTTT. It encodes CASSEGQGLLTDTQYF.

J is TRBJ2-1 and V is TRBV15; weak D call: TRBD2 (6 bases). CDR3 size: 13 residues. Trimming removed 3 bases from V and 8 bases from J, with 11 bases in between. Per the germline V gene, CDR1 is LNHNV and CDR2 is YYDKDF (reference sequence). CDR3 residues: CATSRRLDHEQFF. For the CDR3, the DNA is TGTGCCACCAGCAGGAGACTAGATCATGAGCAGTTCTTC. The full variable domain, with the rest looked up from reference TRBV15 and TRBJ2-1, is DAMVIQNPRYQVTQFGKPVTLSCSQTLNHNVMYWYQQKSSQAPKLLFHYYDKDFNNEADTPDNFQSRRPNTSFCFLDIRSPGLGDTAMYLCATSRRLDHEQFFGPGTRLTVL.

The rearrangement joins TRBV5-1 to TRBJ2-2, with D tentatively TRBD2 (6 bases). The V gene's germline CDR1 is SGHRS and CDR2 YFSETQ. CDR3 length: 15 amino acids. V lost 0 bases, J lost 5 bases, and 11 bases lay in between. CDR3: CASSLGRVWTGELFF. The CDR3 nucleotides are TGCGCCAGCAGCTTGGGGAGGGTTTGGACCGGGGAGCTGTTTTTT.

This clone appeared a single time. This sequence joins TRBV5-1 and TRBJ1-6; 9 bases are a match to TRBD1. CDR1 SGHRS and CDR2 YFSETQ come from the germline V gene. The trim removed 2 bases at V and 6 bases at J, leaving 3 bases unmatched. The CDR3 extends over 15 amino acids. This CDR3 reads CASSFTGGPNSPLHF. In DNA, the CDR3 is TGCGCCAGCAGCTTTACAGGGGGCCCTAATTCACCCCTCCACTTT. The complete variable domain, with remaining parts taken from reference TRBV5-1 and TRBJ1-6, reads KAGVTQTPRYLIKTRGQQVTLSCSPISGHRSVSWYQQTPGQGLQFLFEYFSETQRNKGNFPGRFSGRQFSNSRSEMNVSTLELGDSALYLCASSFTGGPNSPLHFGNGTRLTVT.

In its sample, this clone was seen a few times. V usage is TRBV18 and J usage is TRBJ1-1; 7 bases align to TRBD1. From germline, CDR1 is KGHSH and CDR2 LQKENI. This CDR3 is 14 amino acids long. V gave up 3 bases and J gave up 0 bases; unmatched junction bases: 1. The CDR3 spells CASSPTGLNTEAFF. The CDR3 nucleotides read TGTGCCAGCTCACCGACAGGGCTGAACACTGAAGCTTTCTTT.

The chain recombines TRBV5-5 with TRBJ1-2; D not certain. Between the trimmed V and J ends, which lost 2 bases and 5 bases, there was a span of 16 bases. Germline V gives CDR1 SGHKS, CDR2 YYEKEE (reference sequence). This CDR3 is 15 amino acids long. The CDR3 DNA follows: TGTGCCAGCAGCTTTATGCCCGCAGGTGAATATGGCTACACCTTC. Its translation is CASSFMPAGEYGYTF.